One sample yielded the 23 T cell receptor beta chains listed below, sequenced in a study of CD8 T cells in ankylosing spondylitis. TCRdb processed the 5' RACE reads anew with MiXCR; each CDR3 protein has one entry. The table lists about 130,000 distinct CDR3 sequences, 7% to 8% of them singletons. The specimen sequenced was blood, either unsorted or a sorted T cell fraction (not recorded which). The origin of the receptors is a female donor with ankylosing spondylitis or in good health (not recorded which).

Concerning this clonotype: A junction end diverges from the germline sequence, so it may reflect a read error. V is TRBV5-8 and J is TRBJ2-7; D call uncertain. The CDR3 extends over 10 amino acids. CDR1 and CDR2 from the germline V gene are SGHTS and YDEGEE. CDR3 nucleotides: TGTGCCAGCGGGTCCGGGCTCCCATTCTTC. Its protein product is CASGSGLPFF.

This clonotype has a count of ten or more. This chain connects TRBV11-2 to TRBJ2-7; 9 bases align to TRBD1. This CDR3 is built from 15 residues. The ends lost 5 bases at V and 3 bases at J; junction bases unmatched: 8. From germline, CDR1 is SGHAT and CDR2 FQNNGV. In nucleotides, the CDR3 is TGTGCCAGCAGCCCCTCCTCGACAGGGGGCTACGAGCAGTACTTC. Amino acids: CASSPSSTGGYEQYF.

This clonotype was recorded at least ten times. The gene calls are TRBV5-1 and TRBJ2-3; TRBD2 matches 7 bases. CDR1 and CDR2 (germline): SGHRS, YFSETQ. V trimming: 9 bases; J trimming: 3 bases; junction bases outside the gene matches: 19. The CDR3 length is 17 residues. DNA of the CDR3: TGCGCCAACAGTCTCAGCACTAGCGCCCTGGGGACAGATACGCAGTATTTT. Its protein is CANSLSTSALGTDTQYF.

This clonotype has a count of ten or more. V gene TRBV20-1 combines with J gene TRBJ1-6; 7 positions match TRBD1. The CDR3 is 17 residues long. Germline trimming cut 3 bases from V and 6 bases from J; bases unmatched to any gene: 14. Per germline, CDR1 DFQATT and CDR2 SNEGSKA (reference sequence). The CDR3 loop reads CSARRGAGGGTNSPLHF. The CDR3 DNA follows: TGCAGTGCTAGGAGGGGGGCCGGAGGGGGCACTAATTCACCCCTCCACTTT.

There are many counts of this clonotype. The V gene is TRBV7-2, the J gene TRBJ1-1, with D unresolved. Trimming removed 5 bases from V and 3 bases from J, with 10 bases in between. The CDR3 totals 13 residues. Germline CDR1 is SGHTA and CDR2 is FQGNSA. This chain's CDR3 is CASSKDVYTEAFF. CDR3 coding DNA: TGTGCCAGCAGCAAAGACGTGTACACTGAAGCTTTCTTT.

The chain has TRBV7-2 and TRBJ1-5, with 8 bases lining up with TRBD1. The CDR3 sequence is 15 residues long. Losses at the gene ends were 6 bases for V and 3 bases for J; bases not matched to a gene: 7. The germline CDR1 and CDR2 sequences are SGHTA and FQGNSA. The CDR3 protein is CASRLTGGLNQPQHF. The DNA for the CDR3 is TGTGCCAGCAGACTTACAGGGGGGCTCAATCAGCCCCAGCATTTT.

This clonotype was detected ten times or more. V gene TRBV5-1 combines with J gene TRBJ1-5; no firm D call. Trimming removed 5 bases at V and 0 bases at J, with 21 bases between. Germline loops: CDR1 SGHRS, CDR2 YFSETQ. This CDR3 region has 18 residues. The CDR3 bases are TGCGCCAGCAGGGAAATCCGAAGAGGGAGAGATAGCAATCAGCCCCAGCATTTT. Translating gives CASREIRRGRDSNQPQHF.

This clonotype was observed a few times. V is TRBV5-4 and J is TRBJ2-7; TRBD1 matches at 7 bases. Looked up from germline, CDR1 is SGHNT and CDR2 is YYREEE (reference sequence). Unmatched junction bases numbered 5, after V lost 3 bases and J lost 2 bases. This CDR3 is 14 amino acids long. CDR3 in amino acids: CASSSGQETYEQYF. The CDR3, as DNA: TGTGCCAGCAGCTCCGGACAGGAGACCTACGAGCAGTACTTC.

This clonotype was seen only a few times. The chain carries TRBV4-1 and TRBJ1-3; D is unclear. In germline, CDR1 is MGHRA, CDR2 YSYEKL. This CDR3 contains 16 residues. Trimming pared 2 bases from V and 0 bases from J, leaving 11 bases between. The CDR3 DNA reads as TGCGCCAGCAGCCAAAACCTGGCAAGCTCTGGAAACACCATATATTTT. It translates to CASSQNLASSGNTIYF.

This clonotype was detected many times. V and J are TRBV15 and TRBJ1-2; D is uncertain. From germline, CDR1 is LNHNV and CDR2 YYDKDF (reference sequence). The CDR3 is 13 residues long. Trimming took 4 bases from V and 3 from J, leaving 9 bases between them. This CDR3 is CATSMPGDYGYTF. In DNA, the CDR3 is TGTGCCACCAGCATGCCGGGAGACTATGGCTACACCTTC.

This clonotype came up a few times. A much larger clone lies one base from this, so it may be a read error. The CDR3 sequence: CASARQGGNQPQHF. DNA of the CDR3: TGTGCCAGCGCCCGACAGGGAGGGAATCAGCCCCAGCATTTT. The rearrangement uses TRBV7-2 and TRBJ1-5, with TRBD1 identical over 7 bases. V was clipped by 8 bases and J by 4 bases; unmatched bases: 8. The CDR3 spans 14 residues. Per the germline V gene, CDR1 is SGHTA and CDR2 is FQGNSA.

The table lists this clonotype with many counts. The chain links TRBV6-1 to TRBJ2-7, with a possible D match to TRBD2 (6 bases). V was pared by 8 bases and J by 2 bases, with 16 bases between. The CDR3 consists of 14 residues. The germline V gene encodes CDR1 MNHNS and CDR2 SASEGT. CDR3 sequence: CASSVEGFPYEQYF. DNA for the CDR3: TGTGCCAGCTCGGTGGAGGGGTTCCCCTACGAGCAGTACTTC.

This clonotype was counted ten times or more. This sequence joins TRBV4-3 and TRBJ1-1; 7 bases map to TRBD1. Germline V lookup: CDR1 LGHNA, CDR2 YSLEER. This CDR3 has 13 residues. Losses at the gene ends were 5 bases for V and 3 bases for J; bases not matched to a gene: 3. The CDR3 region is CASSFQGDTEAFF. CDR3 in DNA: TGCGCCAGCAGCTTTCAGGGGGACACTGAAGCTTTCTTT.

This clonotype was found many times. The chain employs TRBV5-1 and TRBJ2-2; tentatively, D is TRBD1 (5 bases). The CDR3 sequence is 14 residues long. Germline CDR1 is SGHRS and CDR2 is YFSETQ. Deletions cut 6 bases from V and 3 bases from J, with 12 bases between. The CDR3 bases are TGCGCCAGCACGGTTACAGGAGACACCGGGGAGCTGTTTTTT. It is translated as CASTVTGDTGELFF. The complete variable domain, with remaining parts taken from reference TRBV5-1 and TRBJ2-2, reads KAGVTQTPRYLIKTRGQQVTLSCSPISGHRSVSWYQQTPGQGLQFLFEYFSETQRNKGNFPGRFSGRQFSNSRSEMNVSTLELGDSALYLCASTVTGDTGELFFGEGSRLTVL.

The chain employs TRBV29-1 and TRBJ1-5, with a possible D match to TRBD1 (5 bases). The CDR3 is 13 amino acids. Germline V gene sequence: CDR1 SQVTM, CDR2 ANQGSEA. V lost 1 base, J lost 5 bases, and 9 bases lay in between. CDR3: CSVEGGGDQPQHF. The CDR3 region has the DNA TGCAGCGTTGAAGGGGGGGGGGATCAGCCCCAGCATTTT.

Many counts were recorded for this clonotype. V is TRBV29-1 and J is TRBJ1-2; 10 bases are a match to TRBD1. J was trimmed by 1 base and V by 4 bases; bases with no gene match: 9. The CDR3 runs 16 residues. Germline V CDR1 and CDR2: SQVTM, ANQGSEA. CDR3 nucleotide sequence: TGCAGCGTTGGGGACAGCGGGACAGGGGTTAACTATGGCTACACCTTC. It yields the protein CSVGDSGTGVNYGYTF.

This clonotype was counted at least ten times. The chain carries TRBV4-2 and TRBJ1-2, with D unclear. Trimming removed 1 base from V and 0 bases from J, with 9 bases in between. Germline CDR1 reads LGHNA; CDR2 reads YNFKEQ. The CDR3 extends over 15 amino acids. The CDR3 region is CASSQGRSANYGYTF. The CDR3 bases are TGTGCCAGCAGCCAAGGCCGCAGCGCTAACTATGGCTACACCTTC.

This clonotype was observed a handful of times. The junction departs from the called germline gene at one end, perhaps through a read error. The V gene is TRBV3-1, the J gene TRBJ2-7, with 7 positions matching TRBD2. This CDR3 comprises 15 residues. Germline loops: CDR1 LGHDT, CDR2 YNNKEL (reference sequence). In DNA form, the CDR3 reads TGTGCCACCAGCCAAGATGCTAGCGGAGTATACGAGCAGTACTTC. Its translation: CATSQDASGVYEQYF.

This clonotype was seen ten or more times. The chain employs TRBV6-1 and TRBJ1-1; weak D call: TRBD1 (5 bases). The germline V and J ends were trimmed by 7 bases and 4 bases, with 19 bases remaining between them. There are 15 residues in the CDR3. Germline CDR1 MNHNS, CDR2 SASEGT. The CDR3 DNA is TGTGCCAGCACGCACCGGGACCCCGGGGGCACTGAAGCTTTCTTT. This translates into CASTHRDPGGTEAFF.

In its sample, this clonotype was seen a few times. V and J are TRBV9 and TRBJ2-7, with TRBD2 matching 8 bases. Germline lookup yields CDR1 SGDLS and CDR2 YYNGEE. This CDR3 region has 14 residues. The V and J ends lost 4 bases and 5 bases, in that order; junction bases with no gene match: 8. The CDR3 loop reads CASSLGTSGNEQYF. For the CDR3, the DNA is TGTGCCAGCAGCCTCGGGACTAGTGGAAACGAGCAGTACTTC.

This clonotype was counted many times. The chain combines TRBV24-1 with TRBJ2-7; the D call may be TRBD1 or TRBD2 (5 bases each). The CDR3 contains 16 residues. The germline gives CDR1 KGHDR, CDR2 SFDVKD. With 0 bases removed from V and 3 bases from J, the gap between germline ends came to 14 bases. This chain's CDR3 is CATSDLETGPSYEQYF. For the CDR3, the DNA is TGTGCCACCAGTGATTTGGAGACGGGACCGAGCTACGAGCAGTACTTC.

This clonotype was counted ten times or more. The chain joins TRBV5-1 to TRBJ2-1; TRBD1 matches at 10 bases. The CDR3 runs 15 residues. The junction had 3 bases not matched to a gene; V was cut back by 6 bases and J by 0 bases. From germline, CDR1 is SGHRS and CDR2 YFSETQ. Here the CDR3 reads CASNDRGLSYNEQFF. The DNA of the CDR3 is TGCGCCAGCAACGACAGGGGGCTCTCCTACAATGAGCAGTTCTTC.

CDR3 in DNA: TGCAGTGCCGTTACCGGGGACACAGATACGCAGTATTTT. This codes for CSAVTGDTDTQYF. J is TRBJ2-3 and V is TRBV20-1, with a weak D call TRBD2 (5 bases). This CDR3 has 13 residues. Trimming pared 6 bases from V and 2 bases from J, leaving 12 bases between. CDR1 and CDR2 from the germline V gene are DFQATT and SNEGSKA (reference sequence).